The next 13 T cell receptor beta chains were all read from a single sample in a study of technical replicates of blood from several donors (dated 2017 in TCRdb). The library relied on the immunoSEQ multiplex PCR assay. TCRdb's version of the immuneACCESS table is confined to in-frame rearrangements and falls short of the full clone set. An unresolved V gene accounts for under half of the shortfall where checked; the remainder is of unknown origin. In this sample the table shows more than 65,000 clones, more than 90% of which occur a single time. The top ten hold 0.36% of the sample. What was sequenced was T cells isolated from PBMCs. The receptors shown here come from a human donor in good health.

CDR3 protein: CASSLGSPNTGELFF. The CDR3 DNA reads TGTGCCAGCAGCCTCGGTTCCCCGAACACCGGGGAGCTGTTTTTT. The chain recombines TRBV9 with TRBJ2-2, with no clear D. V lost 4 bases and J lost 0, with 10 bases in between. This CDR3 is built from 15 residues. CDR1 SGDLS and CDR2 YYNGEE come from the germline V gene.

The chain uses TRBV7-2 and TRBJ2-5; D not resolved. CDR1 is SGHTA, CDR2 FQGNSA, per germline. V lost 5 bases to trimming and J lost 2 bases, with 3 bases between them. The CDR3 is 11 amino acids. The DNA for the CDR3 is TGTGCCAGCAGCGAGCAAGAGACCCAGTACTTC. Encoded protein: CASSEQETQYF.

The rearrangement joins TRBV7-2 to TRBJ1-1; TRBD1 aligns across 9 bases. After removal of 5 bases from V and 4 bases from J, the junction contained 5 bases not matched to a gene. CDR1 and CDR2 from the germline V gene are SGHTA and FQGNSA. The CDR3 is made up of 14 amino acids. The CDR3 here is CASSANRGLTEAFF. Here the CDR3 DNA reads TGTGCCAGCAGCGCAAACAGGGGGCTCACTGAAGCTTTCTTT.

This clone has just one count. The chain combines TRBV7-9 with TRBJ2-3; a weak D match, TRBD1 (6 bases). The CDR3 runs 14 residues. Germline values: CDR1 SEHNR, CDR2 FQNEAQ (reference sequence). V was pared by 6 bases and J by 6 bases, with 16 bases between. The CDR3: CASRVSGDRDTQYF. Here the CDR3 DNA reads TGTGCCAGCAGAGTCTCAGGGGACCGGGATACGCAGTATTTT.

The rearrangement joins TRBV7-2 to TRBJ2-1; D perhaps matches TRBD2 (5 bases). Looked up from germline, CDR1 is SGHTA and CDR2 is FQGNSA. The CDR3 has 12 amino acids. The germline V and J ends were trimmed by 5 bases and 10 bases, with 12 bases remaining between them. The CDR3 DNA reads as TGTGCCAGCAGCCCGAGGGCTGGGGAGCAGTTCTTC. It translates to CASSPRAGEQFF.

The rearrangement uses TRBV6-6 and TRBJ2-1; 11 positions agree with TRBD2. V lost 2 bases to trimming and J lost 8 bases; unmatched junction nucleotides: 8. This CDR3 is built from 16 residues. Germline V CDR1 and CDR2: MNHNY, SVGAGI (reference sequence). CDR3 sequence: CASSYPELAGADEQFF. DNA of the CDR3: TGTGCCAGCAGTTACCCAGAACTAGCGGGAGCAGATGAGCAGTTCTTC.

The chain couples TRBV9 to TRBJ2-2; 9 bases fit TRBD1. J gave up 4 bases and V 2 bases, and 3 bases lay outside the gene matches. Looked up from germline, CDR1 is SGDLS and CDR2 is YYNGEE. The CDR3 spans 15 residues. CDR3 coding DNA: TGTGCCAGCAGCGTGGGACAGGGAGGCACCGGGGAGCTGTTTTTT. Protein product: CASSVGQGGTGELFF.

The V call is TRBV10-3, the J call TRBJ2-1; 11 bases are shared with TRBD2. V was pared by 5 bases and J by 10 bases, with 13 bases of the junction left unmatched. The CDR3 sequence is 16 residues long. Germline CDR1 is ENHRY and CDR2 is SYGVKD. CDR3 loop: CAISTSGSSLNGEQFF. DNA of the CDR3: TGTGCCATCAGTACTAGCGGGAGCAGCTTAAACGGGGAGCAGTTCTTC.

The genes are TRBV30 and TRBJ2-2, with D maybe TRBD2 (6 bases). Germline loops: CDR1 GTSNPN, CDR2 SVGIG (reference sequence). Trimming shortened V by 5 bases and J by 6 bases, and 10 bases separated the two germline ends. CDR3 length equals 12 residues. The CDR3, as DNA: TGTGCCTGGGGAAGACTAGCCGGGGAGCTGTTTTTT. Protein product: CAWGRLAGELFF.

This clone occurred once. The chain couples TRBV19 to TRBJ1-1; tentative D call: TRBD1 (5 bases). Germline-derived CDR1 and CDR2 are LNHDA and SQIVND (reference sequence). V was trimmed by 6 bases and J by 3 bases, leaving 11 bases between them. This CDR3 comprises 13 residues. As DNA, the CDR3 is TGTGCCAGTAGGACAGTCCCATACACTGAAGCTTTCTTT. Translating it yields CASRTVPYTEAFF.

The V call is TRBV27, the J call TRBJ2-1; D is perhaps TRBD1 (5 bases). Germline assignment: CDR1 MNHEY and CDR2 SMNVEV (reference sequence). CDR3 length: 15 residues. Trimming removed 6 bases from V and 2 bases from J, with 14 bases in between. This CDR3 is CASRSSEGAYNEQFF. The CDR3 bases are TGTGCCAGCAGATCTTCTGAAGGGGCCTACAATGAGCAGTTCTTC.

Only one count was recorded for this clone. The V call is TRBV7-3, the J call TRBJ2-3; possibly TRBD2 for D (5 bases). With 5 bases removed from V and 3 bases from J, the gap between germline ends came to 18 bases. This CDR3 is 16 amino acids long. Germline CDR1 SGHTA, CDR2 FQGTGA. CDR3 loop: CASSLNPQGSTDTQYF. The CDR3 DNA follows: TGTGCCAGCAGCCTAAACCCCCAAGGGAGTACAGATACGCAGTATTTT.

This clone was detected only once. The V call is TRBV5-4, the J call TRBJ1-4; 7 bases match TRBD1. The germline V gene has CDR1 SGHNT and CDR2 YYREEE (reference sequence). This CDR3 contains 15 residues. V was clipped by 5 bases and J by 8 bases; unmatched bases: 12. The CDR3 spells CASRPRTGDSEKLFF. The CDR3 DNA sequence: TGTGCCAGCAGACCTAGGACAGGAGATTCCGAAAAACTGTTTTTT.